The 32 T cell receptor beta chains in this list originate from one sample, sequenced in a study of blood T cell repertoires in COVID-19. The assay was immunoSEQ multiplex PCR, and TCRdb's table has in-frame clones only and misses some. The sample has about 190,000 clones; over 75% are singletons. The sequenced material came from peripheral blood. The receptors shown here come from a man in his forties or fifties who had recovered from COVID-19.

This chain connects TRBV7-9 to TRBJ2-1; 13 bases line up with TRBD2. The CDR3 consists of 14 residues. Germline CDR1 is SEHNR and CDR2 is FQNEAQ (reference sequence). J lost 12 bases, V lost 3 bases, and 5 bases had no gene match. The CDR3 is CASSFVTSGRGQFF. CDR3 in DNA: TGTGCCAGCAGCTTCGTAACTAGCGGGAGGGGGCAGTTCTTC.

The V gene is TRBV7-2, the J gene TRBJ1-4; 7 positions match TRBD1. Trimming took 4 bases from V and 7 from J; bases not matched to a gene: 9. The germline V gene has CDR1 SGHTA and CDR2 FQGNSA. CDR3 length: 15 amino acids. CDR3 sequence reads: CASSSQGVFGEKLFF. Here the CDR3 DNA reads TGTGCCAGCAGCTCCCAGGGGGTGTTCGGTGAAAAACTGTTTTTT.

This rearrangement joins TRBV5-1 to TRBJ2-1; 7 bases line up with TRBD2. The V segment lost 4 bases and the J segment 0 bases; nucleotides outside the gene matches: 7. Germline V lookup: CDR1 SGHRS, CDR2 YFSETQ. The CDR3 is 16 residues long. The CDR3 is CASSVTSANSYNEQFF. Here the CDR3 DNA reads TGCGCCAGCAGCGTAACTAGCGCAAACTCCTACAATGAGCAGTTCTTC.

This chain links TRBV11-2 with TRBJ2-7, with 7 nucleotides matching TRBD1. CDR1 SGHAT and CDR2 FQNNGV come from the germline V gene. V shed 2 bases, J shed 4 bases, and the junction held 5 bases outside the gene matches. This CDR3 contains 14 residues. CDR3 in DNA: TGTGCCAGCAGCTTAATTCAGGGACAGTACGAGCAGTACTTC. It encodes CASSLIQGQYEQYF.

This clone was detected only a few times. V gene TRBV4-3 combines with J gene TRBJ1-1, with 9 nucleotides matching TRBD1. Germline V lookup: CDR1 LGHNA, CDR2 YSLEER. With 2 bases clipped from V and 3 bases from J, the junction kept 4 bases outside the gene matches. This CDR3 has 15 residues. CDR3 sequence: CASSQPGQGYTEAFF. CDR3 bases: TGCGCCAGCAGCCAACCCGGACAGGGGTACACTGAAGCTTTCTTT.

The chain has TRBV28 and TRBJ2-1, with D possibly matching TRBD1 (6 bases). Germline assignment: CDR1 MDHEN and CDR2 SYDVKM. The CDR3 has 15 residues. Trimming took 4 bases from V and 3 from J, leaving 13 bases between them. The CDR3 DNA is TGTGCCAGCAGTTCAGGACAGAGAGACTACAATGAGCAGTTCTTC. Encoded protein: CASSSGQRDYNEQFF.

This clone showed up just a few times. This chain connects TRBV27 to TRBJ2-5; TRBD1 aligns across 9 bases. Germline V lookup: CDR1 MNHEY, CDR2 SMNVEV (reference sequence). The J segment lost 4 bases and the V segment lost 10 bases, leaving 13 bases of the junction unmatched. This CDR3 has 15 amino acids. CDR3 bases: TGTGCCACGCAAGGATTGGACAGGGGATTAGAGACCCAGTACTTC. Its translation: CATQGLDRGLETQYF.

CDR3 DNA: TGTGCCAGCAGCTCGGGACAGTTAAGCAATGAGCAGTTCTTC. The encoded protein is CASSSGQLSNEQFF. The V and J genes are TRBV7-6 and TRBJ2-1; 7 nucleotides agree with TRBD1. The V gene end was trimmed by 4 bases and the J gene end by 6 bases; junction bases not matched to a gene: 6. CDR3 length equals 14 residues. The germline CDR1 and CDR2 sequences are SGHVS and FNYEAQ.

The chain has TRBV7-6 and TRBJ2-1; D may be TRBD2 (5 bases). The germline V gene encodes CDR1 SGHVS and CDR2 FNYEAQ. V was trimmed by 4 bases and J by 10 bases, leaving 8 bases between them. The CDR3 is 11 amino acids. The CDR3 here is CASSSREEQFF. The CDR3 region has the DNA TGTGCCAGCAGCTCGAGGGAGGAGCAGTTCTTC.

This chain joins TRBV18 and TRBJ1-2; 7 positions agree with TRBD1. The V and J ends lost 1 base and 5 bases, in that order; junction bases with no gene match: 7. This CDR3 comprises 15 residues. The germline CDR1 and CDR2 sequences are KGHSH and LQKENI. CDR3 loop: CASSPREGGAYGYTF. In DNA form, the CDR3 reads TGTGCCAGCTCACCACGGGAAGGGGGCGCGTATGGCTACACCTTC.

The gene calls are TRBV5-8 and TRBJ1-2, with 10 bases fitting TRBD1. The CDR3 has 14 amino acids. With 3 bases clipped from V and 6 bases from J, the junction kept 5 bases outside the gene matches. In germline, CDR1 is SGHTS, CDR2 YDEGEE. In DNA form, the CDR3 reads TGTGCCAGCAGCTCATGGACAGGGGGGAATGGCTACACCTTC. Its protein is CASSSWTGGNGYTF.

The rearrangement links TRBV6-6 to TRBJ2-7; 8 bases line up with TRBD1. The V and J ends lost 6 bases and 4 bases, in that order; junction bases with no gene match: 8. The germline gives CDR1 MNHNY, CDR2 SVGAGI (reference sequence). The CDR3 spans 14 residues. This CDR3 reads CASSQRQGSYEQYF. CDR3 DNA: TGTGCCAGCAGCCAACGACAGGGGTCGTACGAGCAGTACTTC.

There are many counts of this clone. The chain is built from TRBV5-1 and TRBJ1-2; 8 bases agree with TRBD1. Germline V gene data show CDR1 as SGHRS and CDR2 as YFSETQ. This CDR3 contains 17 residues. Trimming cost V 0 bases and J 4 bases; bases outside gene matches: 11. The CDR3 DNA is TGCGCCAGCAGCTTGGGATTCCAGGGGGCGGTTGGCTATGGCTACACCTTC. Amino acids: CASSLGFQGAVGYGYTF.

V usage is TRBV7-9 and J usage is TRBJ2-1; 11 bases agree with TRBD2. Germline CDR1 is SEHNR and CDR2 is FQNEAQ (reference sequence). CDR3 length: 17 residues. J was trimmed by 8 bases and V by 4 bases; bases with no gene match: 13. The CDR3 here is CASSSPSGRLDRYEQFF. The CDR3, as DNA: TGTGCCAGCAGCTCACCTAGCGGGAGGTTGGACCGGTATGAGCAGTTCTTC.

This clone was seen repeatedly, ten times or more. This sequence joins TRBV12-5 and TRBJ2-2; 7 bases agree with TRBD2. V was clipped by 1 base and J by 6 bases; unmatched bases: 11. Germline loops: CDR1 LGHNT, CDR2 FRNRAP. The CDR3 runs 17 residues. The CDR3: CASGLDYWEGSPGELFF. The DNA of the CDR3 is TGTGCTAGTGGTTTGGATTACTGGGAGGGTAGCCCCGGGGAGCTGTTTTTT.

The chain carries TRBV19 and TRBJ2-7, with D hard to call. Germline CDR1 LNHDA, CDR2 SQIVND (reference sequence). This CDR3 is built from 14 residues. Trimming removed 3 bases at V and 3 bases at J, with 12 bases between. The chain's CDR3 is CASSIGGYHYEQYF. In DNA, the CDR3 is TGTGCCAGTAGTATTGGCGGTTACCACTACGAGCAGTACTTC.

The chain recombines TRBV30 with TRBJ1-5; the D is unclear. Trimming stripped 1 base from V and 9 bases from J, with 13 bases between. This CDR3 region has 13 residues. Germline loops: CDR1 GTSNPN, CDR2 SVGIG (reference sequence). CDR3 protein: CAWSGTGSWPQHF. The CDR3 DNA follows: TGTGCCTGGAGTGGGACTGGGAGCTGGCCCCAGCATTTT.

The chain couples TRBV6-6 to TRBJ1-1, with a possible D match to TRBD1 (6 bases). CDR1 MNHNY and CDR2 SVGAGI come from the germline V gene (reference sequence). Trimming removed 4 bases at V and 1 base at J, with 7 bases between. This CDR3 comprises 13 residues. Written as DNA, the CDR3 is TGTGCCAGCAGTTTGACAGGGAACACTGAAGCTTTCTTT. Protein sequence: CASSLTGNTEAFF.

J is TRBJ2-2 and V is TRBV7-8, with TRBD1 identical over 7 bases. The CDR3 runs to 15 residues. Germline V gene sequence: CDR1 SGHVS, CDR2 FQNEAQ. J gave up 4 bases and V 4 bases, and 6 bases lay outside the gene matches. CDR3: CASSSTGVGTGELFF. In DNA, the CDR3 is TGTGCCAGCAGCTCAACAGGGGTGGGCACCGGGGAGCTGTTTTTT.

The chain links TRBV7-2 to TRBJ1-2, with 9 bases lining up with TRBD1. The junction had 9 bases not matched to a gene; V was cut back by 4 bases and J by 0 bases. CDR3 length: 17 amino acids. Germline loops: CDR1 SGHTA, CDR2 FQGNSA. In DNA, the CDR3 is TGTGCCAGCAGCTACGGGACAGGGTATTTAGCTAACTATGGCTACACCTTC. It translates to CASSYGTGYLANYGYTF.

The chain joins TRBV28 to TRBJ2-7, with D maybe TRBD1 (7 bases). Per the germline V gene, CDR1 is MDHEN and CDR2 is SYDVKM. The CDR3 is 15 amino acids. V lost 8 bases and J 4 bases, leaving 21 bases between the germline ends. Written as DNA, the CDR3 is TGTGCCAGCCGTACCGAGGGGGCGGGGATATACGAGCAGTACTTC. Translation gives CASRTEGAGIYEQYF.

This clone was found a few times. The chain joins TRBV27 to TRBJ1-2, with D perhaps TRBD1 (5 bases). Trimming removed 1 base from V and 2 bases from J, with 14 bases in between. Germline assignment: CDR1 MNHEY and CDR2 SMNVEV (reference sequence). CDR3 length equals 16 residues. The CDR3 bases are TGTGCCAGCAGTTTATTTAAGGGGTCCGGGAACTATGGCTACACCTTC. Protein product: CASSLFKGSGNYGYTF.

This chain connects TRBV2 to TRBJ2-7; maybe TRBD1 (7 bases). Between the trimmed V and J ends, which lost 7 bases and 6 bases, there was a span of 19 bases. From germline, CDR1 is SNHLY and CDR2 FYNNEI. The CDR3 sequence is 14 residues long. The CDR3 protein is CASTRGVSWGEQYF. The DNA of the CDR3 is TGTGCCAGCACCAGGGGGGTATCCTGGGGCGAGCAGTACTTC. The complete variable domain, with remaining parts taken from reference TRBV2 and TRBJ2-7, reads EPEVTQTPSHQVTQMGQEVILRCVPISNHLYFYWYRQILGQKVEFLVSFYNNEISEKSEIFDDQFSVERPDGSNFTLKIRSTKLEDSAMYFCASTRGVSWGEQYFGPGTRLTVT.

The CDR3 loop is CALLTSGTLEQYF. The CDR3, as DNA: TGTGCCTTGCTGACTAGCGGGACTCTCGAGCAGTACTTC. The rearrangement joins TRBV30 to TRBJ2-7; 11 bases fit TRBD2. Germline V lookup: CDR1 GTSNPN, CDR2 SVGIG (reference sequence). The CDR3 covers 13 residues. Trimming cost V 7 bases and J 6 bases; bases outside gene matches: 8.

V gene TRBV4-2 combines with J gene TRBJ1-2; D may be TRBD1 (6 bases). V lost 2 bases, J lost 0 bases, and 10 bases lay in between. The CDR3 sequence is 15 residues long. Germline CDR1 and CDR2: LGHNA and YNFKEQ. This CDR3 is CASSQTTGTNYGYTF. CDR3 DNA: TGTGCCAGCAGCCAAACGACAGGAACTAACTATGGCTACACCTTC.

This chain joins TRBV7-8 and TRBJ1-5, with D possibly matching TRBD1 (5 bases). Trimming removed 5 bases from V and 0 bases from J, with 17 bases in between. This CDR3 spans 17 amino acids. Germline V CDR1 and CDR2: SGHVS, FQNEAQ. The CDR3 sequence is CASSASGRGYSNQPQHF. The CDR3 coding sequence is TGTGCCAGCAGCGCCAGTGGGAGGGGTTATAGCAATCAGCCCCAGCATTTT.

The chain is built from TRBV27 and TRBJ2-5; the match to TRBD1 covers 8 bases. The CDR3 runs 14 residues. The J segment lost 5 bases and the V segment lost 6 bases, leaving 8 bases of the junction unmatched. The germline gives CDR1 MNHEY, CDR2 SMNVEV (reference sequence). The chain's CDR3 is CASRRTGSVETQYF. The CDR3 nucleotides are TGTGCCAGCAGACGGACAGGGTCGGTTGAGACCCAGTACTTC.

The V gene is TRBV7-2, the J gene TRBJ2-6; 9 nucleotides match TRBD2. This CDR3 comprises 15 residues. The germline CDR1 and CDR2 sequences are SGHTA and FQGNSA. The ends lost 6 bases at V and 15 bases at J; junction bases unmatched: 15. The CDR3 nucleotides read TGTGCCAGCAGTCTTATAGCGGGGGCCTCTTTCCCCCTGACTTTC. Residues: CASSLIAGASFPLTF.

A single count supports this clone. CDR3 coding DNA: TGTGCCAGCAGCTTATTTCCTGGGGGACAGATCTCCTCCTACGAGCAGTACTTC. Its protein product is CASSLFPGGQISSYEQYF. V is TRBV7-2 and J is TRBJ2-7; 7 bases match TRBD1. Per the germline V gene, CDR1 is SGHTA and CDR2 is FQGNSA. CDR3 length: 18 amino acids. The ends lost 2 bases at V and 0 bases at J; junction bases unmatched: 13.

This chain links TRBV25-1 with TRBJ1-2; D gene unclear. The CDR3 runs 11 residues. CDR1 is MGHDK and CDR2 is SYGVNS in the germline V gene. V was trimmed by 5 bases and J by 4 bases, leaving 5 bases between them. The CDR3 sequence: CASSQLYGYTF. In nucleotides, the CDR3 is TGTGCCAGCAGTCAACTCTATGGCTACACCTTC.

This chain uses TRBV6-4 with TRBJ2-1, with TRBD2 matching over 11 bases. The CDR3 consists of 15 residues. J was trimmed by 4 bases and V by 4 bases; bases with no gene match: 3. The germline V gene encodes CDR1 MRHNA and CDR2 SNTAGT. The CDR3 region has the DNA TGTGCCAGCAGTGCCATAGCGGGAGGGTACAATGAGCAGTTCTTC. This sequence encodes CASSAIAGGYNEQFF.

The chain links TRBV6-1 to TRBJ2-6, with D maybe TRBD1 (6 bases). This CDR3 contains 20 residues. CDR1 and CDR2 (germline): MNHNS, SASEGT. V gave up 4 bases and J gave up 0 bases, with 22 bases separating them. The CDR3 loop reads CASSGPLWAGANSGANVLTF. The DNA for the CDR3 is TGTGCCAGCAGTGGCCCTTTGTGGGCAGGGGCGAACTCTGGGGCCAACGTCCTGACTTTC.